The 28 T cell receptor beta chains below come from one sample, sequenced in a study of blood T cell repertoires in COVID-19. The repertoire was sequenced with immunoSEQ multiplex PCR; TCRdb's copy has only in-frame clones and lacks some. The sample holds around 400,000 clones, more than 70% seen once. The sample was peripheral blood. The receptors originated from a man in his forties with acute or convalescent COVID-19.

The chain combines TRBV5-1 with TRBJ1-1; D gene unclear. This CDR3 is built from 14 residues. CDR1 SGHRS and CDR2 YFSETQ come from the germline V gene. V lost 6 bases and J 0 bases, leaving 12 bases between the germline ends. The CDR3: CASTSMGMNTEAFF. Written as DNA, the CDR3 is TGCGCCAGCACCTCAATGGGCATGAACACTGAAGCTTTCTTT.

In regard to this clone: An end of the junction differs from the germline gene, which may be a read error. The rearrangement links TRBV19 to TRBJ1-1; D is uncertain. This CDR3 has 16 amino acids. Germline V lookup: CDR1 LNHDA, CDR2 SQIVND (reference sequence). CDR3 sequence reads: CASSPPPGKLKTEAFF. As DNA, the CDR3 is TGTGCCAGTAGTCCCCCCCCCGGGAAATTGAAGACTGAAGCTTTCTTT.

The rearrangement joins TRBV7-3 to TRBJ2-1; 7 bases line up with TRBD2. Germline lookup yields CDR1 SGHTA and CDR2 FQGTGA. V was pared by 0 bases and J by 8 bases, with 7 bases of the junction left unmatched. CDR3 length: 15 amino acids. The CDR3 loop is CASSLTGGGPDEQFF. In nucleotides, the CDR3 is TGTGCCAGCAGCTTAACCGGGGGAGGGCCAGATGAGCAGTTCTTC.

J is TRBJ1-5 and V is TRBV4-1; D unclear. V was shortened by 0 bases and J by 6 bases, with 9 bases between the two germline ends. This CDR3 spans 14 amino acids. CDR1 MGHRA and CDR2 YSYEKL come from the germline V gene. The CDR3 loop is CASSQDTGFQPQHF. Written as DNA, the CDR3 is TGCGCCAGCAGCCAAGATACGGGATTTCAGCCCCAGCATTTT.

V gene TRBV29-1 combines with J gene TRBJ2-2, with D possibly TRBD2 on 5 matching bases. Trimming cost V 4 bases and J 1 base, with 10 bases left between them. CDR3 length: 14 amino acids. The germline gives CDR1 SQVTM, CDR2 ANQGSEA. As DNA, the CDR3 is TGCAGCGTTGGGTCGGCGGGGAACACCGGGGAGCTGTTTTTT. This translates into CSVGSAGNTGELFF.

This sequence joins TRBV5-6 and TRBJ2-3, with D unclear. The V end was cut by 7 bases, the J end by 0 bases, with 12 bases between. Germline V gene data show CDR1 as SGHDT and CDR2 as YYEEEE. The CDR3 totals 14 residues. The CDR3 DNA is TGTGCCAGCCATAACGACTTCAGCACAGATACGCAGTATTTT. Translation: CASHNDFSTDTQYF.

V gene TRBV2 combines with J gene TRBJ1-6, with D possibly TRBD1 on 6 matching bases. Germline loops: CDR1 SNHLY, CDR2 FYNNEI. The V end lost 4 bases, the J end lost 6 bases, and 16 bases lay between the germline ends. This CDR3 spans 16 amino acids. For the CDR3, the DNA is TGTGCCAGCAGTGTTCCGACGACAGGTCGTAATTCACCCCTCCACTTT. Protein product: CASSVPTTGRNSPLHF.

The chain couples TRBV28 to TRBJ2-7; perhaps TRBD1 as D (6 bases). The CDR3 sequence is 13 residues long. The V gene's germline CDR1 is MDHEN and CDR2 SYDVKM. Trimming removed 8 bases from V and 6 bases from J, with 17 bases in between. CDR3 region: CASLTPGTTEQYF. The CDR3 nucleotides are TGTGCCAGCTTGACCCCCGGGACAACCGAGCAGTACTTC.

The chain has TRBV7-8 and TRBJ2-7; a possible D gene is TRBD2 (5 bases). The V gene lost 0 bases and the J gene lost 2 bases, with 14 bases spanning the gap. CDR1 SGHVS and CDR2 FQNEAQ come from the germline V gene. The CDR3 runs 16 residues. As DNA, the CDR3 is TGTGCCAGCAGCTTAGCACCGTTATACGGGACCTACGAGCAGTACTTC. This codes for CASSLAPLYGTYEQYF. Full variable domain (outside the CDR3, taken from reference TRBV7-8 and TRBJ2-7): GAGVSQSPRYKVAKRGQDVALRCDPISGHVSLFWYQQALGQGPEFLTYFQNEAQLDKSGLPSDRFFAERPEGSVSTLKIQRTQQEDSAVYLCASSLAPLYGTYEQYFGPGTRLTVT.

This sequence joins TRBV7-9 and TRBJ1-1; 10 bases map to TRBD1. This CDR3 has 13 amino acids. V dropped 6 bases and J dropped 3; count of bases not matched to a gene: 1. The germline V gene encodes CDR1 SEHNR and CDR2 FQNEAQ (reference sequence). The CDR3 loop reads CASSGQGDTEAFF. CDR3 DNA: TGTGCCAGCAGTGGACAGGGGGACACTGAAGCTTTCTTT.

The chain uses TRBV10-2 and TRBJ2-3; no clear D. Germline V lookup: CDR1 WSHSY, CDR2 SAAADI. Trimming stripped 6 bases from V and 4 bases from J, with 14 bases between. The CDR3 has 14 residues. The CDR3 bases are TGCGCCAGCAGGGTGTCCCGGGTCCCAGATACGCAGTATTTT. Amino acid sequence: CASRVSRVPDTQYF.

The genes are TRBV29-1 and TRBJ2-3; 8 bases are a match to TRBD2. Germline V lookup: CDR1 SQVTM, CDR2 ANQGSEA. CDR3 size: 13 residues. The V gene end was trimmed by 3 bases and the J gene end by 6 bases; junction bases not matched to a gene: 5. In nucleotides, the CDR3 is TGCAGCGTTGATGACGGGAGGGCCGATACGCAGTATTTT. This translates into CSVDDGRADTQYF.

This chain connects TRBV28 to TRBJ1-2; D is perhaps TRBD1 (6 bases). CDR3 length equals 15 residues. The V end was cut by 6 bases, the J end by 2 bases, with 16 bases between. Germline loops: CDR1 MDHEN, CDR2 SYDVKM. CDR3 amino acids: CASSEPGVGNYGYTF. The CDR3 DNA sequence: TGTGCCAGCAGCGAACCAGGGGTTGGCAACTATGGCTACACCTTC.

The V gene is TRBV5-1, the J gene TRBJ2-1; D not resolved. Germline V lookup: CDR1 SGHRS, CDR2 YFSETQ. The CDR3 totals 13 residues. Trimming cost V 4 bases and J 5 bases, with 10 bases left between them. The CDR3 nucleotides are TGCGCCAGCAGCCCCGGTAGAGACAATGAGCAGTTCTTC. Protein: CASSPGRDNEQFF.

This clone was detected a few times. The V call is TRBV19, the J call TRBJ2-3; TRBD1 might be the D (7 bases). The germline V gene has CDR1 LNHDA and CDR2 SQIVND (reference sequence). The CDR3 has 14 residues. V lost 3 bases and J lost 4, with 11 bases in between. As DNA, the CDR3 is TGTGCCAGTAGTATTCAGGGGGAGGCAGATACGCAGTATTTT. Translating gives CASSIQGEADTQYF. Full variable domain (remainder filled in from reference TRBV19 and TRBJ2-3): DGGITQSPKYLFRKEGQNVTLSCEQNLNHDAMYWYRQDPGQGLRLIYYSQIVNDFQKGDIAEGYSVSREKKESFPLTVTSAQKNPTAFYLCASSIQGEADTQYFGPGTRLTVL.

The chain's CDR3 is CASETENTGELFF. The CDR3 region has the DNA TGTGCCAGCGAGACAGAGAACACCGGGGAGCTGTTTTTT. The V and J genes are TRBV6-6 and TRBJ2-2; TRBD1 is a possible D gene (5 bases). Trimming removed 8 bases from V and 1 base from J, with 8 bases in between. The CDR3 is 13 residues long. Germline V gives CDR1 MNHNY, CDR2 SVGAGI (reference sequence).

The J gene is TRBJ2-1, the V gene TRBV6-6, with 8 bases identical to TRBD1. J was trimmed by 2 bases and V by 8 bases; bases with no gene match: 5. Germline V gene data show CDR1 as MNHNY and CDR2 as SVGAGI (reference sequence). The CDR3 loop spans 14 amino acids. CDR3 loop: CASQDRVTYNEQFF. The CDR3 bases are TGTGCCAGCCAGGACAGGGTAACCTACAATGAGCAGTTCTTC.

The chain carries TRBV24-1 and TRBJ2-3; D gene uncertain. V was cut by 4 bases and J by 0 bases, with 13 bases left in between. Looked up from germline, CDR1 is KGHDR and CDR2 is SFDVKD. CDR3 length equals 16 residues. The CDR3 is CATSETLGISTDTQYF. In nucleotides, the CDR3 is TGTGCCACCAGTGAGACCCTAGGTATAAGCACAGATACGCAGTATTTT.

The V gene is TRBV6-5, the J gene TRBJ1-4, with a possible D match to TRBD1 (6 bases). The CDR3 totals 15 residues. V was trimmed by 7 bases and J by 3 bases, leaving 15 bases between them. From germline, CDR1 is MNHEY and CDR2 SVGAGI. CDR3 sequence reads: CASNGRGSANEKLFF. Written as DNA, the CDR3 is TGTGCCAGCAATGGCAGGGGATCGGCTAATGAAAAACTGTTTTTT.

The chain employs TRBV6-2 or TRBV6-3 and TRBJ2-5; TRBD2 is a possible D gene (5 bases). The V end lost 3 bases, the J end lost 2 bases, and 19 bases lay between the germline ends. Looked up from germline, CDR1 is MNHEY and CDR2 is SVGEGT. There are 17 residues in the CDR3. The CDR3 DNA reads TGTGCCAGCAGTTATCAGGCGGCCGGGGTCGCTCAAGAGACCCAGTACTTC. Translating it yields CASSYQAAGVAQETQYF.

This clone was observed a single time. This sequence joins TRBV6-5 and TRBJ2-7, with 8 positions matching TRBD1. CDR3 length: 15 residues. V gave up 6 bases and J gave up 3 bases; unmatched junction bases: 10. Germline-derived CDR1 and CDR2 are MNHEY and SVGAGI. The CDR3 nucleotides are TGTGCCAGCAGAGCTCCTCCAGACAGGGGCTACGAGCAGTACTTC. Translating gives CASRAPPDRGYEQYF.

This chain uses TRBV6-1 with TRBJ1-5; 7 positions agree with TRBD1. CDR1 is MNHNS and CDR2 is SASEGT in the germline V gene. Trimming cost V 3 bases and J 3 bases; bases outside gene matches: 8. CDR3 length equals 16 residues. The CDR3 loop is CASSDRWGQYNQPQHF. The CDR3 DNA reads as TGTGCCAGCAGTGATCGTTGGGGACAGTACAATCAGCCCCAGCATTTT.

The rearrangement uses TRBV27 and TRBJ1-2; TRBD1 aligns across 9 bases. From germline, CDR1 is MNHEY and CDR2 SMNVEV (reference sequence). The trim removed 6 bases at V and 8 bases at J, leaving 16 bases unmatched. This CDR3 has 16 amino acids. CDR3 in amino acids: CASSSSRGGQGIGYTF. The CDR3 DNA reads TGTGCCAGCAGCTCCTCCCGAGGGGGACAGGGAATCGGCTACACCTTC.

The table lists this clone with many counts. The CDR3 DNA follows: TGTGCCAGCAGCCAAGATTGGAGGACCGGGGCCAACGTCCTGACTTTC. It specifies CASSQDWRTGANVLTF. J is TRBJ2-6 and V is TRBV14; possible D gene TRBD2, 5 bases. Trimming cost V 0 bases and J 4 bases, with 10 bases left between them. The CDR3 spans 16 residues. From germline, CDR1 is SGHDN and CDR2 FVKESK.

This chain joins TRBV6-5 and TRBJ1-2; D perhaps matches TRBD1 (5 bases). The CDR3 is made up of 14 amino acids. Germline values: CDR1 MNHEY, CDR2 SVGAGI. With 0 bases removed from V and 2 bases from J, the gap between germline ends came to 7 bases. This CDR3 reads CASSYSAGNYGYTF. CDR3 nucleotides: TGTGCCAGCAGTTACTCTGCAGGGAACTATGGCTACACCTTC.

The CDR3 DNA is TGTGCCATCAGTGAGTTTACAGGGCATGGCTACACCTTC. Protein product: CAISEFTGHGYTF. This chain uses TRBV10-3 with TRBJ1-2; the D gene is possibly TRBD1 (6 bases). The CDR3 loop spans 13 amino acids. The germline V and J ends were trimmed by 1 base and 6 bases, with 9 bases remaining between them. CDR1 is ENHRY and CDR2 is SYGVKD in the germline V gene.

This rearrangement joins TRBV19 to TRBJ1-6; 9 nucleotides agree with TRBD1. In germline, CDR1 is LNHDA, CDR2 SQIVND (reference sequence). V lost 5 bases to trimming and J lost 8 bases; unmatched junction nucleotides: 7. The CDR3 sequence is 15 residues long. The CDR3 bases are TGTGCCAGTAGTCCTCGGGACAGGGTTGATTCACCCCTCCACTTT. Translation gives CASSPRDRVDSPLHF.

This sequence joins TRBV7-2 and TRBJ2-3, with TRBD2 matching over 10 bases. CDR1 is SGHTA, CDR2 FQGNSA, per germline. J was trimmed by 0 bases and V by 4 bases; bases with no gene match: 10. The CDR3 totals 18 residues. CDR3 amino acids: CASSSPLAGFTSTDTQYF. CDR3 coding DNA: TGTGCCAGCAGCTCACCACTAGCGGGGTTTACTAGCACAGATACGCAGTATTTT.